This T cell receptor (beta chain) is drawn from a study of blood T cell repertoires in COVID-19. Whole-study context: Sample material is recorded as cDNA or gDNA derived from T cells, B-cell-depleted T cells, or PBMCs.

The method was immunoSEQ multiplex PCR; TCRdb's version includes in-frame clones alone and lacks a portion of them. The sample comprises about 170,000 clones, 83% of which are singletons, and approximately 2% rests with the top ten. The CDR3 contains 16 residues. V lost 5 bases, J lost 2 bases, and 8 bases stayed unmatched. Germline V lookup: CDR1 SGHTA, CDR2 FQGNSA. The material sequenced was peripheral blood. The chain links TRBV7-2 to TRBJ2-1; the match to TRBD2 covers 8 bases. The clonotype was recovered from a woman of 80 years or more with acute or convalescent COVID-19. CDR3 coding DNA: TGTGCCAGCAGCCTATTAGCGGGGACGCCCTACAATGAGCAGTTCTTC. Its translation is CASSLLAGTPYNEQFF.